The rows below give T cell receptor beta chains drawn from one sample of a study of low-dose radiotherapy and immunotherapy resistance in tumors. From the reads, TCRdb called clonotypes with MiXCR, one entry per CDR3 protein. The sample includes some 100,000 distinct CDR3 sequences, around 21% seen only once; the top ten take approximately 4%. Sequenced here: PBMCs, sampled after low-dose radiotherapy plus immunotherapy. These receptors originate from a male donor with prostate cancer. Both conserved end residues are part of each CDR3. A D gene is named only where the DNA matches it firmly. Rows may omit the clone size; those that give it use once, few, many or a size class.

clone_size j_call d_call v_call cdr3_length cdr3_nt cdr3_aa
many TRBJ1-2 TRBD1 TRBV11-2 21 TGTGCCAGCAGCTTAGCGTTAGCCGGGCGGGCTGAAGGGGGCCGTAACTATGGCTACACCTTC CASSLALAGRAEGGRNYGYTF
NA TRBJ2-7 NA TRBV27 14 TGTGCCAGCAGTTTCAACGACAGAGCCGGCGAGCAGTACTTC CASSFNDRAGEQYF
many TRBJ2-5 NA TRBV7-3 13 TGTGCCAGCAGCGAAGGGACCCAAGAGACCCAGTACTTC CASSEGTQETQYF
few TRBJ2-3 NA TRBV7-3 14 TGTGCCAGCAGCTTAACGCACAGCACAGATACGCAGTATTTT CASSLTHSTDTQYF
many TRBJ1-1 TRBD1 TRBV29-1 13 TGCAGCGTTGAAGATCAGGGGGACACTGAAGCTTTCTTT CSVEDQGDTEAFF
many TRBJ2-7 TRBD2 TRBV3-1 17 TGTGCCAGCAGCCAAGATATAATTACTAGCGGGGGGTACGAGCAGTACTTC CASSQDIITSGGYEQYF
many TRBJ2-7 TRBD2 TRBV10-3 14 TGTGCCATCAGTGAATTGGGACTAGCCTACGAGCAGTACTTC CAISELGLAYEQYF
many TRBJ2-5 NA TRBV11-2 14 TGTGCCAGCAGCTTAGGTGCGGGGTGGGAGACCCAGTACTTC CASSLGAGWETQYF
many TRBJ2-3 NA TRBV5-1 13 TGCGCCAGCAGCTTGGGAGGGGCAGATACGCAGTATTTT CASSLGGADTQYF
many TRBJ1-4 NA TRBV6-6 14 TGTGCCAGCAGTTCTCAGGGTACTAATGAAAAACTGTTTTTT CASSSQGTNEKLFF
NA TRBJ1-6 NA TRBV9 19 TGTGCCAGCAGCTTAAGAGAGGAGGGGGAGAGCTCCTATAATTCACCCCTCCACTTT CASSLREEGESSYNSPLHF
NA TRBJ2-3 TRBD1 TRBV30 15 TGTGCCTGGAGCGCAGGGGGCTCCATCCCAGATACGCAGTATTTT CAWSAGGSIPDTQYF
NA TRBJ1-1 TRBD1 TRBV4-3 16 TGCGCCAGCAGCCACAGGGGGGGGACCATGAACACTGAAGCTTTCTTT CASSHRGGTMNTEAFF
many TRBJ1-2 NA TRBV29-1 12 TGCAGCGTTGACCTGGGGCGCTATGGCTACACCTTC CSVDLGRYGYTF
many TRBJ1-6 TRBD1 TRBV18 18 TGTGCCAGCTCACAAACAGGGGGCAGTTACTCCTATAATTCACCCCTCCACTTT CASSQTGGSYSYNSPLHF
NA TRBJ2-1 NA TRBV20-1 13 TGCAGTGCGCGAGCAGGGCCTTCCAATGAGCAGTTCTTC CSARAGPSNEQFF
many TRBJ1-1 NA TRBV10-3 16 TGTGCCATCAGTGAGACGGGACGGTCCATGAACACTGAAGCTTTCTTT CAISETGRSMNTEAFF
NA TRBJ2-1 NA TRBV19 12 TGTGCCAGTAGTATAGGGGGAACCGAGCAGTTCTTC CASSIGGTEQFF
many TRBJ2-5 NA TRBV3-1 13 TGTGCCAGCAGCCAAGATAGGGGGGAGACCCAGTACTTC CASSQDRGETQYF
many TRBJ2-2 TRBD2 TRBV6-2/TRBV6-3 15 TGTGCCAGCAGAGGACTAGCGGGGGGCGCCGGGGAGCTGTTTTTT CASRGLAGGAGELFF
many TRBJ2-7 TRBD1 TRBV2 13 TGTGCCAGCAATCCGGGACAGTACTACGAGCAGTACTTC CASNPGQYYEQYF
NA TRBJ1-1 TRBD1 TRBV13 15 TGTGCCAGCAGGCCTCGGACAGGGCAGAACACTGAAGCTTTCTTT CASRPRTGQNTEAFF
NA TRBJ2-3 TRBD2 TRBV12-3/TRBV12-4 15 TGTGCCGGCAGTCCGGGACTAGCGAGAACAGATACGCAGTATTTT CAGSPGLARTDTQYF
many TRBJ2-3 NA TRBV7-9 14 TGTGCCAGCAGCCCCCGGGACGGTACAGATACGCAGTATTTT CASSPRDGTDTQYF
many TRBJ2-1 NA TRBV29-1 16 TGCAGCGTACGAAAGCGACTTGACGAGGTTGACAATGAGCAGTTCTTC CSVRKRLDEVDNEQFF
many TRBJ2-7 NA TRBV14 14 TGTGCCAGCAGCCAAGATGACAGAGCCTACGAGCAGTACTTC CASSQDDRAYEQYF
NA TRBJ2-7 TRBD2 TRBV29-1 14 TGCAGCGTTGCGCTAGCGGGGGATGGGTACGAGCAGTACTTC CSVALAGDGYEQYF
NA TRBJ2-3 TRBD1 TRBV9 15 TGTGCCAGCAGCGACGGGACAGGGCCAACAGATACGCAGTATTTT CASSDGTGPTDTQYF
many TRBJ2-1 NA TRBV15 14 TGTGCCACCAGCAGAGGATTCGAAGGCAATGAGCAGTTCTTC CATSRGFEGNEQFF
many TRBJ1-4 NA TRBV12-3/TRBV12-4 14 TGTGCCAGCAGTCGGCAAGGCCGTGGTGAAAAACTGTTTTTT CASSRQGRGEKLFF
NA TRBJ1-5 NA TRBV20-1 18 TGCAGTGCTTCTAAGTCAAGGGCGATTCTATTCCGCAATCAGCCCCAGCATTTT CSASKSRAILFRNQPQHF
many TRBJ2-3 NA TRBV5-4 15 TGTGCCAGCAGCTCCCAAATATCAACATCGGATACGCAGTATTTT CASSSQISTSDTQYF
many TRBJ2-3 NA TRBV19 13 TGTGCCAGTAGTATAGATAACACAGATACGCAGTATTTT CASSIDNTDTQYF
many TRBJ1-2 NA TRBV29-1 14 TGCAGCGTGTGGGGTATGATGGGGAACTATGGCTACACCTTC CSVWGMMGNYGYTF
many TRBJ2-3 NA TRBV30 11 TGTGCCCTGTTGAGAGGGTATACGCAGTATTTT CALLRGYTQYF
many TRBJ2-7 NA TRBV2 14 TGTGCCAGCAGCCCGGGACCGTATCGGTACGAGCAGTACTTC CASSPGPYRYEQYF
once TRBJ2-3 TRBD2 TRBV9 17 TGTGCCAGCAGCGTCCGCGGGGGGGCTAGCGGTGGAGATACGCAGTATTTT CASSVRGGASGGDTQYF
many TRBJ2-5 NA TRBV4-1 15 TGCGCCAGCAGCCCCCGTATCGGGGATCTTCTGACCCAGTACTTC CASSPRIGDLLTQYF
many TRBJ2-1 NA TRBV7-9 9 TGTGCCAGCAGCTCCCAGCAGTTCTTC CASSSQQFF
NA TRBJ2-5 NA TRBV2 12 TGTGCCAGCAAGGGGGGCGGGGAGACCCAGTACTTC CASKGGGETQYF
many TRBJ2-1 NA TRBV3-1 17 TGTGCCAGCAGCCAAGATTCCGGCCTAACGACGTACAATGAGCAGTTCTTC CASSQDSGLTTYNEQFF
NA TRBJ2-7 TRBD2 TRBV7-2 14 TGTGCCAGCGCTGTAAGCGGGGGAGCCTACGAGCAGTACTTC CASAVSGGAYEQYF
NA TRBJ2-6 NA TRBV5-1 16 TGCGCCAGCTCAAGCGGACGGGGCTCTGGGGCCAACGTCCTGACTTTC CASSSGRGSGANVLTF
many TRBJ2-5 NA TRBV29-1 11 TGCAGCGTTGTGGGGGAAGAGACCCAGTACTTC CSVVGEETQYF
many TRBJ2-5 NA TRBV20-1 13 TGCAGTGCCACGGGGACAAGCCAAGAGACCCAGTACTTC CSATGTSQETQYF
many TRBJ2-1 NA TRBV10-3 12 TGTGCCATCAGTGAGTCGGGGGTTGGGCAGTTCTTC CAISESGVGQFF
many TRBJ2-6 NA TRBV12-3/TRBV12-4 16 TGTGCCAGCAGTTTCGGCCTTAGGACTGGGGCCAACGTCCTGACTTTC CASSFGLRTGANVLTF
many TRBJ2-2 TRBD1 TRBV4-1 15 TGCGCCAGCAGCCGTGGACAGGCGGGCACCGGGGAGCTGTTTTTT CASSRGQAGTGELFF